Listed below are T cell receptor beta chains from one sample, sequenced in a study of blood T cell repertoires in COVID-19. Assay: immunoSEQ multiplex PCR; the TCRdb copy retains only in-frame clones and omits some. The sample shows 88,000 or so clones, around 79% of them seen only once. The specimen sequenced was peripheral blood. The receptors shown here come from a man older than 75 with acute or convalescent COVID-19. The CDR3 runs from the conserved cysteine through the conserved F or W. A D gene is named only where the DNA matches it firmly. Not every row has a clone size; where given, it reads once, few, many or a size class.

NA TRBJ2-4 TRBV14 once CASSRTTGENIQYF TGTGCCAGCAGCCGAACGACCGGGGAGAACATTCAGTACTTC
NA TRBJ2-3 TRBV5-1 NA CASSPGLSFTDTQYF TGCGCCAGCAGCCCAGGACTTAGTTTCACAGATACGCAGTATTTT
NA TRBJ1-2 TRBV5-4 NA CASSLNGDIRNYGYTF TGTGCCAGCAGCTTGAACGGAGATATACGCAACTATGGCTACACCTTC
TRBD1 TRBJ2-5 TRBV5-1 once CASSWGDRAPETQYF TGCGCCAGCAGCTGGGGGGACAGGGCCCCGGAGACCCAGTACTTC
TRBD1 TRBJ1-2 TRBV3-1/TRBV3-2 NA CASSQGTGKSGYTF TGTGCCAGCAGCCAAGGGACAGGGAAGAGTGGCTACACCTTC
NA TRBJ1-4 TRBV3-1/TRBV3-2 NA CASSPQGSTNEKLFF TGTGCCAGCAGCCCACAGGGATCAACTAATGAAAAACTGTTTTTT
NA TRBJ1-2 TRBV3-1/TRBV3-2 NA CASSPEGGGYDGYTF TGTGCCAGCAGCCCCGAAGGGGGGGGCTATGATGGCTACACCTTC
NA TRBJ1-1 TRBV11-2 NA CASSQPQGLVRAFF TGTGCCAGCAGCCAACCCCAGGGGCTGGTAAGAGCTTTCTTT
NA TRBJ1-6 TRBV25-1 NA CASSEFPQGGTNSPLHF TGTGCCAGCAGTGAATTCCCCCAAGGGGGTACAAATTCACCCCTCCACTTT
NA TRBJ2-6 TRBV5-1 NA CASSEAGLSGANVLTF TGCGCCAGCAGCGAAGCAGGGCTGTCTGGGGCCAACGTCCTGACTTTC
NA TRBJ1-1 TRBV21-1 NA CASSPPGSRGQGTEAFF TGTGCCAGCAGCCCCCCGGGATCCAGGGGGCAAGGCACTGAAGCTTTCTTT
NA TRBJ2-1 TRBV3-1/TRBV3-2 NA CASSLPRGQYNEQFF TGTGCCAGCAGCCTACCGCGTGGGCAGTACAATGAGCAGTTCTTC
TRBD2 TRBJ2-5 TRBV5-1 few CASSLKSGGDSVQYF TGCGCCAGCAGCTTGAAAAGCGGGGGGGACTCGGTCCAGTACTTC
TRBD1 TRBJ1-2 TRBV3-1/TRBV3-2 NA CASSSRQGGYTF TGTGCCAGCAGCTCCCGACAGGGCGGCTACACCTTC
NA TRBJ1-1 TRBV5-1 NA CASSLAPGGVHTEAFF TGCGCCAGCAGCTTGGCCCCGGGCGGGGTGCACACTGAAGCTTTCTTT
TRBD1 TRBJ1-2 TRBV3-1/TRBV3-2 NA CASSQSDRGRFGYTF TGTGCCAGCAGCCAATCAGACAGGGGGCGATTTGGCTACACCTTC
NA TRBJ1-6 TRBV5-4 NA CASSPRDTNSPLHF TGTGCCAGCAGCCCCCGGGACACTAATTCACCCCTCCACTTT
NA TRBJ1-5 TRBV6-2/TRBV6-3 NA CASSRPTAYFNQPQHF TGTGCCAGCAGTCGCCCGACAGCTTATTTCAATCAGCCCCAGCATTTT
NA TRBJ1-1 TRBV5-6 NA CASSLIGALTEAFF TGTGCCAGCAGCTTAATAGGGGCACTCACTGAAGCTTTCTTT
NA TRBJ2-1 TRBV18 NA CASSPTGYNEQFF TGTGCCAGCTCACCCACAGGGTACAATGAGCAGTTCTTC
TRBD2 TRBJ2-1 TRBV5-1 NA CASSPRSLAGGSDEQFF TGCGCCAGCAGCCCCCGCTCACTAGCGGGGGGGTCGGATGAGCAGTTCTTC
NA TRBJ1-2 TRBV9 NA CASSVRQIPDYGYTF TGTGCCAGCAGCGTAAGACAGATTCCGGACTATGGCTACACCTTC
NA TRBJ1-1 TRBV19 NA CASSIGQVTEAFF TGTGCCAGTAGTATAGGACAGGTCACTGAAGCTTTCTTT
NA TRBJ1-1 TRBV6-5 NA CASINEAGGREAFF TGTGCCAGCATAAATGAGGCGGGTGGGCGTGAAGCTTTCTTT